This record looks at one T cell receptor beta chain sequence and its context. Its antigen is still unknown. Template switching added a universal primer binding site, and final cDNA carried unique molecular identifiers. MiXCR was run by TCRdb on the 5' RACE reads, yielding one entry per CDR3 protein. The data contain some 1,600,000 distinct CDR3 sequences, less than 40% of them singletons. These data are taken from a study of identical twins. Study observations and caveats: Conclusions were based on cross-sectional statistical analysis, without following the same donors. Weaker excess twin sharing was observed in beta out-of-frame sequences.

The CDR3 spans 13 residues. The V gene lost 6 bases and the J gene lost 3 bases, with 14 bases spanning the gap. In germline, CDR1 is DFQATT, CDR2 SNEGSKA (reference sequence). The V and J genes are TRBV20-1 and TRBJ1-2; D is uncertain. Sequenced sample: cord blood. The origin of this receptor is a newborn girl in good health. CDR3 in amino acids: CSATQLRDYGYTF. CDR3 nucleotides: TGCAGTGCCACACAATTACGGGACTATGGCTACACCTTC.